These T cell receptor beta chains were read from a single sample in a study of T cell repertoires in cytomegalovirus infection. TCRdb redid the calling of the reads with MiXCR, one entry per CDR3 protein. The table lists a few hundred thousand distinct CDR3 sequences, less than 30% of them singletons. Material for sequencing was PBMCs. The receptor source for this set is a human donor in good health (CMV status not recorded). Some clones in this sample may be carry-over from other donors' samples. Each CDR3 is given with its conserved first and last residue. Fields, in order: V gene, D gene, clone size, J gene, CDR3 DNA, CDR3 protein. D genes are given only for firm matches. Size is omitted from some rows. Given values are once, few, many or a class for expanded clones.

V gene: TRBV12-3/TRBV12-4; D gene: TRBD2; clone size: many; J gene: TRBJ2-7; CDR3 DNA: TGTGCCAGCAGTTTACTGGGGGGAGGGGAGCAGTACTTC; CDR3 protein: CASSLLGGGEQYF
V gene: TRBV7-9; D gene: -; clone size: few; J gene: TRBJ1-2; CDR3 DNA: TGTGCCAGCAGCCCAACTGGGGGGTTTGACTATGGCTACACCTTC; CDR3 protein: CASSPTGGFDYGYTF
V gene: TRBV12-3/TRBV12-4; D gene: TRBD1; clone size: few; J gene: TRBJ2-2; CDR3 DNA: TGTGCCAGCAGCCTAGGGGACAGGAGGGTCGGGGAGCTGTTTTTT; CDR3 protein: CASSLGDRRVGELFF
V gene: TRBV7-9; D gene: TRBD2; clone size: -; J gene: TRBJ2-1; CDR3 DNA: TGTGCCAGCAGCTTAGCGGGGCTAGCGGGAAGCTATGAGCAGTTCTTC; CDR3 protein: CASSLAGLAGSYEQFF
V gene: TRBV7-9; D gene: -; clone size: few; J gene: TRBJ1-1; CDR3 DNA: TGTGCCAGCAGCTCACCGGGACCCGAAGCTTTCTTT; CDR3 protein: CASSSPGPEAFF
V gene: TRBV19; D gene: TRBD1; clone size: many; J gene: TRBJ1-1; CDR3 DNA: TGTGCCAGTAGTGACAGGGGCCTGAAGACTGAAGCTTTCTTT; CDR3 protein: CASSDRGLKTEAFF
V gene: TRBV7-2; D gene: -; clone size: many; J gene: TRBJ2-7; CDR3 DNA: TGTGCCAGCAGCTTGCGGGGCGCTGGCTACGAGCAGTACTTC; CDR3 protein: CASSLRGAGYEQYF
V gene: TRBV15; D gene: TRBD1; clone size: -; J gene: TRBJ1-2; CDR3 DNA: TGTGCCACCAGCAGAGAAACCGGGACAGGGGTGTCTTACACCTTC; CDR3 protein: CATSRETGTGVSYTF
V gene: TRBV19; D gene: -; clone size: few; J gene: TRBJ1-6; CDR3 DNA: TGTGCCAGTAGTATTGAGACTCAACTGTCACCCCTCCACTTT; CDR3 protein: CASSIETQLSPLHF
V gene: TRBV7-2; D gene: -; clone size: many; J gene: TRBJ2-6; CDR3 DNA: TGTGCCAGCAGCTTGGGCCCAACAGGGAGTGGTGGGGCCAACGTCCTGACTTTC; CDR3 protein: CASSLGPTGSGGANVLTF
V gene: TRBV20-1; D gene: TRBD2; clone size: -; J gene: TRBJ2-5; CDR3 DNA: TGCAGTGCTAGCCCCTTACTAGCGGGACCTCAAGAGACCCAGTACTTC; CDR3 protein: CSASPLLAGPQETQYF
V gene: TRBV4-2; D gene: -; clone size: -; J gene: TRBJ2-3; CDR3 DNA: TGTGCCAGCAGCCAACTAGTCTCCGTGGATACGCAGTATTTT; CDR3 protein: CASSQLVSVDTQYF
V gene: TRBV12-3/TRBV12-4; D gene: TRBD1; clone size: many; J gene: TRBJ1-3; CDR3 DNA: TGTGCCAGCAGTGGACAGGGGGAAGGAAACACCATATATTTT; CDR3 protein: CASSGQGEGNTIYF
V gene: TRBV12-3/TRBV12-4; D gene: -; clone size: few; J gene: TRBJ1-3; CDR3 DNA: TGTGCCAGCAGCCCAGGACAGATCTCTGGAAACACCATATATTTT; CDR3 protein: CASSPGQISGNTIYF
V gene: TRBV4-1; D gene: -; clone size: -; J gene: TRBJ2-1; CDR3 DNA: TGCGCCAGCAGCCAGATAACGGGACCAAACAATGAGCAGTTCTTC; CDR3 protein: CASSQITGPNNEQFF
V gene: TRBV6-6; D gene: TRBD2; clone size: -; J gene: TRBJ2-1; CDR3 DNA: TGTGCCAGCAGGGGGACTAGCGGGACCAACACCTATACGTATGAGCAGTTCTTC; CDR3 protein: CASRGTSGTNTYTYEQFF
V gene: TRBV11-3; D gene: -; clone size: -; J gene: TRBJ1-1; CDR3 DNA: TGTGCCAGCAGTCTTCACACTGAAGCTTTCTTT; CDR3 protein: CASSLHTEAFF
V gene: TRBV7-9; D gene: TRBD2; clone size: few; J gene: TRBJ2-1; CDR3 DNA: TGTGCCAGCAGTACCCTGGAGGGACTAGCGGGACCAGTGGATGAGCAGTTCTTC; CDR3 protein: CASSTLEGLAGPVDEQFF
V gene: TRBV5-6; D gene: -; clone size: -; J gene: TRBJ1-2; CDR3 DNA: TGTGCCAGCAATTTTCCGACTACAGGGTCTGGCGGCTACACCTTC; CDR3 protein: CASNFPTTGSGGYTF
V gene: TRBV10-3; D gene: TRBD1; clone size: -; J gene: TRBJ1-1; CDR3 DNA: TGTGCCATCAGCGGCACAGGGGGGAACACTGAAGCTTTCTTT; CDR3 protein: CAISGTGGNTEAFF
V gene: TRBV27; D gene: TRBD2; clone size: few; J gene: TRBJ2-3; CDR3 DNA: TGTGCCAGCAGTTGGGGAGCGGGGAACACAGATACGCAGTATTTT; CDR3 protein: CASSWGAGNTDTQYF
V gene: TRBV27; D gene: -; clone size: many; J gene: TRBJ2-3; CDR3 DNA: TGTGCCAGCAGTTTGAAGAAACTTTACAGGGTCGGTGGCACAGATACGCAGTATTTT; CDR3 protein: CASSLKKLYRVGGTDTQYF
V gene: TRBV29-1; D gene: -; clone size: -; J gene: TRBJ1-1; CDR3 DNA: TGCAGCGTTGCACCCTCGACAGGGAACACTGAAGCTTTCTTT; CDR3 protein: CSVAPSTGNTEAFF
V gene: TRBV28; D gene: -; clone size: once; J gene: TRBJ1-6; CDR3 DNA: TGTGCCAGCAGTTCAAACTTTCCTAATTCACCCCTCCACTTT; CDR3 protein: CASSSNFPNSPLHF
V gene: TRBV12-3/TRBV12-4; D gene: -; clone size: -; J gene: TRBJ2-3; CDR3 DNA: TGTGCCAGCAAAGCAGGGTGGGGGAGGACAGATACGCAGTATTTT; CDR3 protein: CASKAGWGRTDTQYF
V gene: TRBV5-1; D gene: TRBD2; clone size: -; J gene: TRBJ2-1; CDR3 DNA: TGCGCCAGCAGCGTACGCTCCGGGACTAGCTATGAGCAGTTCTTC; CDR3 protein: CASSVRSGTSYEQFF
V gene: TRBV2; D gene: -; clone size: few; J gene: TRBJ1-4; CDR3 DNA: TGTGCCAGCAGTGAAGCTGGAACAGGAAGGAATGAAAAACTGTTTTTT; CDR3 protein: CASSEAGTGRNEKLFF
V gene: TRBV7-2; D gene: -; clone size: many; J gene: TRBJ1-1; CDR3 DNA: TGTGCCAGCAGCGGCGGGGCAGGGTCATACACTGAAGCTTTCTTT; CDR3 protein: CASSGGAGSYTEAFF
V gene: TRBV15; D gene: -; clone size: -; J gene: TRBJ2-1; CDR3 DNA: TGTGCCACCAGCAGAGATTGGGGCGGCAATGAGCAGTTCTTC; CDR3 protein: CATSRDWGGNEQFF
V gene: TRBV7-9; D gene: -; clone size: -; J gene: TRBJ2-4; CDR3 DNA: TGTGCCAGCAGCTCCGTAGACGGCAGCGTGGCCAAAAACATTCAGTACTTC; CDR3 protein: CASSSVDGSVAKNIQYF
V gene: TRBV6-2/TRBV6-3; D gene: TRBD2; clone size: few; J gene: TRBJ2-7; CDR3 DNA: TGTGCCAGCAGTTACGCTAGCGGGAGTACATTGGGCGAGCAGTACTTC; CDR3 protein: CASSYASGSTLGEQYF
V gene: TRBV7-9; D gene: -; clone size: -; J gene: TRBJ2-2; CDR3 DNA: TGTGCCAGCAGCTGGGCCGGGGAGCTGTTTTTT; CDR3 protein: CASSWAGELFF
V gene: TRBV12-3/TRBV12-4; D gene: TRBD1; clone size: few; J gene: TRBJ1-3; CDR3 DNA: TGTGCCAGCAGTGACGCCGGGACAGCTGGAAACACCATATATTTT; CDR3 protein: CASSDAGTAGNTIYF
V gene: TRBV6-1; D gene: -; clone size: many; J gene: TRBJ1-4; CDR3 DNA: TGTGCCAGCAGTGAGAGTGGCCAAGAAAAACTGTTTTTT; CDR3 protein: CASSESGQEKLFF
V gene: TRBV29-1; D gene: -; clone size: -; J gene: TRBJ2-3; CDR3 DNA: TGCAGCGTTAAAGGACACTCTAGCACAGATACGCAGTATTTT; CDR3 protein: CSVKGHSSTDTQYF
V gene: TRBV6-2/TRBV6-3; D gene: -; clone size: few; J gene: TRBJ2-7; CDR3 DNA: TGTGCCAGCAGCTTAGCGATCGAGCAGTACTTC; CDR3 protein: CASSLAIEQYF
V gene: TRBV29-1; D gene: -; clone size: few; J gene: TRBJ2-1; CDR3 DNA: TGCAGCGTTGCTGGGGGAGAGAAGAATGAGCAGTTCTTC; CDR3 protein: CSVAGGEKNEQFF
V gene: TRBV6-1; D gene: -; clone size: -; J gene: TRBJ2-1; CDR3 DNA: TGTGCCAGCCCCCCCCTTCTCGGGGAGACAAACAATGAGCAGTTCTTC; CDR3 protein: CASPPLLGETNNEQFF
V gene: TRBV7-9; D gene: -; clone size: -; J gene: TRBJ1-3; CDR3 DNA: TGTGCCAGCAGCTTAGAGCCCAGTCTTTCCTCTGGAAACACCATATATTTT; CDR3 protein: CASSLEPSLSSGNTIYF
V gene: TRBV5-6; D gene: TRBD2; clone size: -; J gene: TRBJ2-2; CDR3 DNA: TGTGCCAGCAGCTTGGCGGGACTAGAGGCCGGGGAGCTGTTTTTT; CDR3 protein: CASSLAGLEAGELFF
V gene: TRBV12-3/TRBV12-4; D gene: -; clone size: -; J gene: TRBJ1-5; CDR3 DNA: TGTGCCAGCAGTTTAGGTCCGCAACGCAATCAGCCCCAGCATTTT; CDR3 protein: CASSLGPQRNQPQHF
V gene: TRBV29-1; D gene: -; clone size: once; J gene: TRBJ2-3; CDR3 DNA: TGCAGCGCCCAAGGGGGTCCCAACACAGATACGCAGTATTTT; CDR3 protein: CSAQGGPNTDTQYF
V gene: TRBV29-1; D gene: -; clone size: -; J gene: TRBJ2-1; CDR3 DNA: TGCAGCGTTGAAGAAGGTCGTATTAATGAGCAGTTCTTC; CDR3 protein: CSVEEGRINEQFF
V gene: TRBV6-5; D gene: -; clone size: once; J gene: TRBJ2-5; CDR3 DNA: TGTGCCAGCAGTTACCCCCGGGACCCCCTGACCCAGTACTTC; CDR3 protein: CASSYPRDPLTQYF
V gene: TRBV24-1; D gene: TRBD2; clone size: -; J gene: TRBJ2-5; CDR3 DNA: TGTGCCACCAGTGATTTCGGACTAGCGGGAGTGGCAAGAGAGACCCAGTACTTC; CDR3 protein: CATSDFGLAGVARETQYF
V gene: TRBV12-3/TRBV12-4; D gene: -; clone size: -; J gene: TRBJ1-1; CDR3 DNA: TGTGCCAGTTTGGAGGGGGGCTGGGACACTGAAGCTTTCTTT; CDR3 protein: CASLEGGWDTEAFF
V gene: TRBV9; D gene: TRBD2; clone size: -; J gene: TRBJ2-2; CDR3 DNA: TGTGCCAGCAGCTCCCCAGTCGGGCTAGCGGGCTCGGGCACCGGGGAGCTGTTTTTT; CDR3 protein: CASSSPVGLAGSGTGELFF
V gene: TRBV7-8; D gene: -; clone size: -; J gene: TRBJ1-2; CDR3 DNA: TGTGCCAGCAGCCTAACCCAGGGAGGTTACTACACCTTC; CDR3 protein: CASSLTQGGYYTF
V gene: TRBV24-1; D gene: -; clone size: -; J gene: TRBJ2-4; CDR3 DNA: TGTGCCACCAGTGATTTGGCTAGACAGTACTTC; CDR3 protein: CATSDLARQYF
V gene: TRBV2; D gene: -; clone size: -; J gene: TRBJ2-1; CDR3 DNA: TGTGCCAGCAAAAGGACCTTTTTCAATGAGCAGTTCTTC; CDR3 protein: CASKRTFFNEQFF
V gene: TRBV18; D gene: -; clone size: few; J gene: TRBJ1-3; CDR3 DNA: TGTGCCAGCTCACCACTCTCCGACTCTGGAAACACCATATATTTT; CDR3 protein: CASSPLSDSGNTIYF